Listed below are T cell receptor beta chains from one sample, sequenced in a study of blood T cells in healthy people across ages. TCRdb used MiXCR to reprocess the 5' RACE reads, holding one entry per CDR3 protein. The profile covers about a million distinct CDR3 sequences, with roughly 50% appearing a single time and about a fifth taken by the ten largest. Sequencing used blood. These receptors were collected from a woman aged 55-75 years in good health. The CDR3 runs from the conserved cysteine through the conserved F or W. Fields, in order: clone size, V gene, J gene, D gene, CDR3 DNA, CDR3 protein. D genes are given only for firm matches. Clone size is given for some rows only: seen once, a few or many times, or a class if the clone is expanded.

size: -
V: TRBV4-2
J: TRBJ2-5
D: -
DNA: TGTGCCAGCAGCCAAAAGACCCGACCTTCCTACAATGAGCAGTACTTC
CDR3: CASSQKTRPSYNEQYF

size: -
V: TRBV7-2
J: TRBJ2-7
D: -
DNA: TGTGCCAGCAGCTTAGACGCTGGAAGCTCAGCCTACGAGCAGTACTTC
CDR3: CASSLDAGSSAYEQYF

size: -
V: TRBV15
J: TRBJ2-4
D: TRBD2
DNA: TGTGCCACCCGGGGGACTAGCGGAATCTTAGCGGGAAACATTCAGTACTTC
CDR3: CATRGTSGILAGNIQYF

size: -
V: TRBV28
J: TRBJ2-6
D: TRBD1
DNA: TGTGCCAGCGGGAGGACAGGGGTCTACTCTGGGGCCAACGTCCTGACTTTC
CDR3: CASGRTGVYSGANVLTF

size: many
V: TRBV29-1
J: TRBJ2-5
D: TRBD1
DNA: TGCAGCGTCCGGGACAGGAAAGAGACCCAGTACTTC
CDR3: CSVRDRKETQYF

size: few
V: TRBV7-2
J: TRBJ2-3
D: TRBD2
DNA: TGTGCCAGCAGCTTAATGCCTAGCGGAGGGGTGTCAGATACGCAGTATTTT
CDR3: CASSLMPSGGVSDTQYF

size: -
V: TRBV29-1
J: TRBJ1-2
D: TRBD1
DNA: TGCAGCGTTGAAGATCAGAGAGACAGGGGAAACGGTGGCTACACCTTC
CDR3: CSVEDQRDRGNGGYTF

size: -
V: TRBV10-3
J: TRBJ2-7
D: TRBD2
DNA: TGTGCCATCAGTGATCAAGCGGGAGTGTACTACGAGCAGTACTTC
CDR3: CAISDQAGVYYEQYF

size: few
V: TRBV5-1
J: TRBJ2-3
D: -
DNA: TGCGCCAGCAGCTATCAGAGCTCCACAGATACGCAGTATTTT
CDR3: CASSYQSSTDTQYF

size: few
V: TRBV12-3/TRBV12-4
J: TRBJ2-3
D: -
DNA: TGTGCCAGCAGTTCGGGACCGCCGAAGGTCACAGATACGCAGTATTTT
CDR3: CASSSGPPKVTDTQYF

size: -
V: TRBV29-1
J: TRBJ2-1
D: TRBD2
DNA: TGCAGCGTGAAGGAGGGAAGCGGGAGGTTCTACAATGAGCAGTTCTTC
CDR3: CSVKEGSGRFYNEQFF

size: -
V: TRBV12-3/TRBV12-4
J: TRBJ1-1
D: -
DNA: TGTGCCAGCAGTTCGAGACGGTCCACTGAAGCTTTCTTT
CDR3: CASSSRRSTEAFF

size: few
V: TRBV28
J: TRBJ2-7
D: -
DNA: TGTGCCAGCGAGGCCAGGATAAAGTACGAGCAGTACTTC
CDR3: CASEARIKYEQYF

size: -
V: TRBV24-1
J: TRBJ2-7
D: -
DNA: TGTGCCACCAGTGACACGATGGGGAGACCCCAGTACTTC
CDR3: CATSDTMGRPQYF

size: few
V: TRBV5-1
J: TRBJ2-3
D: -
DNA: TGCGCCAGCAGCTCAATCGTTTCGCGTGGACGCACAGATACGCAGTATTTT
CDR3: CASSSIVSRGRTDTQYF

size: -
V: TRBV27
J: TRBJ2-1
D: -
DNA: TGTGCCAGCAGTCGAGGGGTTAGCTCCTACAATGAGCAGTTCTTC
CDR3: CASSRGVSSYNEQFF

size: -
V: TRBV5-1
J: TRBJ2-3
D: TRBD2
DNA: TGCGCCAGCAGCTTGGGGGCTCCTGGACTAGCGGGACGAGATACGCAGTATTTT
CDR3: CASSLGAPGLAGRDTQYF

size: few
V: TRBV3-1
J: TRBJ1-4
D: -
DNA: TGTGCCAGCAGCCAAGATCCTACAGAACGAAATGAAAAACTGTTTTTT
CDR3: CASSQDPTERNEKLFF

size: few
V: TRBV12-3/TRBV12-4
J: TRBJ2-5
D: TRBD2
DNA: TGTGCCAGCAGTCGTTCGGGGGGTACGGAGACCCAGTACTTC
CDR3: CASSRSGGTETQYF

size: few
V: TRBV12-3/TRBV12-4
J: TRBJ1-3
D: -
DNA: TGTGCCAGCAGCCCTCCCGGAAACACCATATATTTT
CDR3: CASSPPGNTIYF

size: -
V: TRBV10-3
J: TRBJ2-5
D: -
DNA: TGTGCCATCAGTGAGTCGGCTAGATCGGAGACCCAGTACTTC
CDR3: CAISESARSETQYF

size: few
V: TRBV4-2
J: TRBJ2-7
D: TRBD2
DNA: TGTGCCAGCAGCCAAAGCGGGAGCCACGAGCAGTACTTC
CDR3: CASSQSGSHEQYF

size: -
V: TRBV2
J: TRBJ2-1
D: -
DNA: TGTGCCAGCATCCCGACGGGACTCAGGAGCTCCTACAATGAGCAGTTCTTC
CDR3: CASIPTGLRSSYNEQFF

size: few
V: TRBV5-1
J: TRBJ2-7
D: -
DNA: TGCGCCAGCAGAAAGCAAGCGGCCGGGACAATTGCCGAGCAGTACTTC
CDR3: CASRKQAAGTIAEQYF

size: -
V: TRBV29-1
J: TRBJ2-7
D: TRBD1
DNA: TGCAGCGTTGGACAGGGTCACGAGCAGTACTTC
CDR3: CSVGQGHEQYF

size: -
V: TRBV6-1
J: TRBJ2-5
D: -
DNA: TGTGCCAGCAGTGAAGCAGGCTGGGGTTCAGTACTCCAAGAGACCCAGTACTTC
CDR3: CASSEAGWGSVLQETQYF

size: few
V: TRBV27
J: TRBJ2-7
D: -
DNA: TGTGCCAGCAGTTCCCAGGCTGGCAGCTACGAGCAGTACTTC
CDR3: CASSSQAGSYEQYF

size: few
V: TRBV2
J: TRBJ2-3
D: -
DNA: TGTGCCAGCAAATTCTTGACTTCTGACACAGATACGCAGTATTTT
CDR3: CASKFLTSDTDTQYF

size: -
V: TRBV2
J: TRBJ2-7
D: TRBD2
DNA: TGTGCCAGCAGGGAGACTAGCGCCGCTTACGAGCAGTACTTC
CDR3: CASRETSAAYEQYF

size: -
V: TRBV10-3
J: TRBJ2-7
D: -
DNA: TGTGCCATCAGTGACGCCCGGGGGGAGCAGTACTTC
CDR3: CAISDARGEQYF

size: -
V: TRBV20-1
J: TRBJ1-5
D: -
DNA: TGCAGTGCTACCTGGGCGGGGTATGGGAATCAGCCCCAGCATTTT
CDR3: CSATWAGYGNQPQHF

size: -
V: TRBV12-3/TRBV12-4
J: TRBJ2-3
D: -
DNA: TGTGCCAGCAGACCCTGGACAGATACGCAGTATTTT
CDR3: CASRPWTDTQYF

size: -
V: TRBV3-1
J: TRBJ2-6
D: -
DNA: TGTGCCAGCAGCCAATGGAGCTCTGGGGCCAACGTCCTGACTTTC
CDR3: CASSQWSSGANVLTF

size: -
V: TRBV20-1
J: TRBJ1-2
D: -
DNA: TGCAGTGCTAGAGATCGGGGTCATGGCTACACCTTC
CDR3: CSARDRGHGYTF

size: -
V: TRBV6-6
J: TRBJ2-7
D: -
DNA: TGTGCCAGCAGCCATGGGGGGAGCGGTTACACCTACGAGCAGTACTTC
CDR3: CASSHGGSGYTYEQYF

size: once
V: TRBV6-5
J: TRBJ2-7
D: -
DNA: TGTGCCAGCAGTTACGGAAGGGCCTACGAGCAGTACTTC
CDR3: CASSYGRAYEQYF

size: -
V: TRBV20-1
J: TRBJ1-2
D: -
DNA: TGCGGTGCTGTTTGGGGCCTCGACTATGGCTACACCTTC
CDR3: CGAVWGLDYGYTF

size: -
V: TRBV28
J: TRBJ1-2
D: -
DNA: TGTGCCAGCACCGTACAGGGTTCCTATGGCTACACCTTC
CDR3: CASTVQGSYGYTF

size: few
V: TRBV20-1
J: TRBJ2-7
D: TRBD1
DNA: TGCAGTGCTCGGACAGGGGCCGGGTCCTACGAGCAGTACTTC
CDR3: CSARTGAGSYEQYF

size: few
V: TRBV6-5
J: TRBJ1-2
D: TRBD1
DNA: TGTGCCAGCAGTTACGCGGGACAGGGAGATTATGGCTACACCTTC
CDR3: CASSYAGQGDYGYTF